This T cell receptor (beta chain) is from a study of T cells in Graves' hyperthyroidism and ophthalmopathy. Notes on the study in general: Before onset, by a median of approximately 5.9 months, the model predicted ophthalmopathy.

Authors of the study amplified TCR beta CDR3 regions from RNA transcripts. The HTBI primer set was used in a first-round RT-PCR of the TCR CDR3. TCRdb ran MiXCR on the multiplex PCR reads and lists one entry per CDR3 protein. The profile shows about 590,000 distinct CDR3 sequences, over 12% of them singletons. This clonotype was seen many times. Its target is unknown. The CDR3 covers 14 residues. The germline V gene encodes CDR1 DFQATT and CDR2 SNEGSKA (reference sequence). The J segment lost 0 bases and the V segment lost 5 bases, leaving 7 bases of the junction unmatched. For ophthalmopathy patients, the Clinical Activity Score was at least 3 and the NOSPECS grade at least 4; duration was under 3 months.

The chain recombines TRBV20-1 with TRBJ2-7, with TRBD2 matching over 7 bases. This TCR was sampled from a woman aged 18-29 years with Graves' ophthalmopathy. The material sequenced was blood. This chain's CDR3 is CSAAPGLPSYEQYF. CDR3 sequence (DNA): TGCAGTGCTGCACCGGGACTACCCTCCTACGAGCAGTACTTC.